This entry lists 13 T cell receptor beta chains sequenced from one sample in a study of shared clonotypes between healthy human individuals. The assay was immunoSEQ multiplex PCR, and TCRdb's table has in-frame clones only and misses some. This sample has some 2,400,000 clones; 90% to 97% occur once, and the top ten carry 0.13%. Sequenced input: naive CD4+ T cells sorted from blood. The subset is: CD45RA+ positively selected. These receptor sequences come from a man aged 18 to 35 in good health.

Notes on this clone: Other DNA sequences within the sample encode an identical CDR3. The chain is built from TRBV10-3 and TRBJ2-3, with D possibly being TRBD1 (5 bases). This CDR3 is built from 11 residues. With 8 bases removed from V and 3 bases from J, the gap between germline ends came to 6 bases. Germline V lookup: CDR1 ENHRY, CDR2 SYGVKD. CDR3 sequence (DNA): TGTGCCATCTCAGGGACAGATACGCAGTATTTT. Translating it yields CAISGTDTQYF.

The chain carries TRBV2 and TRBJ1-5; TRBD1 is a possible D gene (5 bases). The CDR3 contains 13 residues. V was trimmed by 7 bases and J by 6 bases, leaving 13 bases between them. Germline V gives CDR1 SNHLY, CDR2 FYNNEI. For the CDR3, the DNA is TGTGCCAGCACACGAGGGGACGGTCAGCCCCAGCATTTT. Amino acids: CASTRGDGQPQHF. Full variable domain (remainder filled in from reference TRBV2 and TRBJ1-5): EPEVTQTPSHQVTQMGQEVILRCVPISNHLYFYWYRQILGQKVEFLVSFYNNEISEKSEIFDDQFSVERPDGSNFTLKIRSTKLEDSAMYFCASTRGDGQPQHFGDGTRLSIL.

Comment on this clone: The identical CDR3 is also encoded by other nucleotide sequences in the sample. The V and J genes are TRBV30 and TRBJ2-7; no clear D gene. Germline-derived CDR1 and CDR2 are GTSNPN and SVGIG (reference sequence). Trimming removed 0 bases at V and 2 bases at J, with 2 bases between. The CDR3 is 11 amino acids. The DNA of the CDR3 is TGTGCCTGGAGTGTTGCCTACGAGCAGTACTTC. It yields the protein CAWSVAYEQYF. Variable domain in full (rest from reference TRBV30 and TRBJ2-7): SQTIHQWPATLVQPVGSPLSLECTVEGTSNPNLYWYRQAAGRGLQLLFYSVGIGQISSEVPQNLSASRPQDRQFILSSKKLLLSDSGFYLCAWSVAYEQYFGPGTRLTVT.

The chain carries TRBV5-6 and TRBJ1-4, with D possibly TRBD1 on 6 matching bases. Germline-derived CDR1 and CDR2 are SGHDT and YYEEEE. Trimming stripped 0 bases from V and 0 bases from J, with 18 bases between. The CDR3 totals 19 residues. The CDR3 coding sequence is TGTGCCAGCAGCTTGGGACCTGCTCCGGACAGTGCAACTAATGAAAAACTGTTTTTT. As protein: CASSLGPAPDSATNEKLFF.

J is TRBJ1-4 and V is TRBV7-9; D remains unclear. The V gene's germline CDR1 is SEHNR and CDR2 FQNEAQ (reference sequence). V gave up 8 bases and J gave up 5 bases, with 18 bases separating them. The CDR3 is 15 residues long. In DNA form, the CDR3 reads TGTGCCAGCGCCGAGAGCAGCCTAGGGAATGAAAAACTGTTTTTT. This sequence encodes CASAESSLGNEKLFF.

This clone was seen a single time. This sequence joins TRBV5-1 and TRBJ2-3; 8 positions agree with TRBD1. The V and J ends lost 2 bases and 5 bases, in that order; junction bases with no gene match: 7. Germline lookup yields CDR1 SGHRS and CDR2 YFSETQ. There are 15 residues in the CDR3. DNA for the CDR3: TGCGCCAGCAGCTTTAGCAGGGGGCGTGGAGATACGCAGTATTTT. It codes for CASSFSRGRGDTQYF.

This chain connects TRBV5-1 to TRBJ2-1, with 8 bases identical to TRBD2. This CDR3 contains 14 residues. V was pared by 0 bases and J by 9 bases, with 5 bases of the junction left unmatched. Per germline, CDR1 SGHRS and CDR2 YFSETQ. CDR3 bases: TGCGCCAGCAGCTTGGACGGGACTAGGGCTGAGCAGTTCTTC. This sequence encodes CASSLDGTRAEQFF.

A single count supports this clone. This same CDR3 is encoded by further DNA sequences in the sample. V and J are TRBV18 and TRBJ1-4; 11 positions agree with TRBD1. The V and J ends lost 0 bases and 7 bases, in that order; junction bases with no gene match: 1. The CDR3 totals 15 residues. Germline CDR1 is KGHSH and CDR2 is LQKENI. The CDR3 DNA reads as TGTGCCAGCTCACCACCGGGACAGGGGGGTGAAAAACTGTTTTTT. Translating it yields CASSPPGQGGEKLFF.

This chain uses TRBV9 with TRBJ2-5, with a possible D match to TRBD2 (6 bases). V was clipped by 4 bases and J by 4 bases, with 20 bases between them. CDR1 is SGDLS, CDR2 YYNGEE, per germline. CDR3 length: 16 residues. The DNA for the CDR3 is TGTGCCAGCAGCCGAGGAGGGTCGGGGATCCGAGAGACCCAGTACTTC. Its translation: CASSRGGSGIRETQYF.

Comment on this clone: The same CDR3 also results from other DNA sequences found in this sample. The rearrangement links TRBV6-5 to TRBJ1-2; 7 nucleotides line up with TRBD1. Trimming cost V 7 bases and J 4 bases; bases outside gene matches: 3. CDR1 is MNHEY and CDR2 is SVGAGI in the germline V gene. CDR3 size: 12 residues. CDR3 coding DNA: TGTGCCAGCAATGCAGGGGGCTATGGCTACACCTTC. Translating it yields CASNAGGYGYTF.

V is TRBV11-1 and J is TRBJ2-3; 7 nucleotides match TRBD2. After removal of 2 bases from V and 2 bases from J, the junction contained 10 bases not matched to a gene. The CDR3 is 17 residues long. Germline V gives CDR1 SGHAT, CDR2 FQDESV (reference sequence). CDR3 in amino acids: CASSLLTLAANTDTQYF. The CDR3 DNA reads as TGTGCCAGCAGCTTATTGACGCTAGCGGCGAACACAGATACGCAGTATTTT.

The CDR3 here is CASSLGTRERAFF. CDR3 coding DNA: TGTGCCAGCAGCTTAGGGACGCGAGAAAGAGCTTTCTTT. The V and J genes are TRBV7-8 and TRBJ1-1, with unresolved D. V lost 1 base and J 10 bases, leaving 13 bases between the germline ends. Germline V gene lookup returns CDR1 SGHVS and CDR2 FQNEAQ. The CDR3 spans 13 residues.

The chain recombines TRBV4-3 with TRBJ2-4; D is perhaps TRBD1 (6 bases). The germline V gene encodes CDR1 LGHNA and CDR2 YSLEER. The CDR3 has 19 residues. Trimming shortened V by 0 bases and J by 0 bases, and 18 bases separated the two germline ends. In DNA form, the CDR3 reads TGCGCCAGCAGCCAAGATACAGGGTCTAGCCAGTTAGCCAAAAACATTCAGTACTTC. Residues: CASSQDTGSSQLAKNIQYF.